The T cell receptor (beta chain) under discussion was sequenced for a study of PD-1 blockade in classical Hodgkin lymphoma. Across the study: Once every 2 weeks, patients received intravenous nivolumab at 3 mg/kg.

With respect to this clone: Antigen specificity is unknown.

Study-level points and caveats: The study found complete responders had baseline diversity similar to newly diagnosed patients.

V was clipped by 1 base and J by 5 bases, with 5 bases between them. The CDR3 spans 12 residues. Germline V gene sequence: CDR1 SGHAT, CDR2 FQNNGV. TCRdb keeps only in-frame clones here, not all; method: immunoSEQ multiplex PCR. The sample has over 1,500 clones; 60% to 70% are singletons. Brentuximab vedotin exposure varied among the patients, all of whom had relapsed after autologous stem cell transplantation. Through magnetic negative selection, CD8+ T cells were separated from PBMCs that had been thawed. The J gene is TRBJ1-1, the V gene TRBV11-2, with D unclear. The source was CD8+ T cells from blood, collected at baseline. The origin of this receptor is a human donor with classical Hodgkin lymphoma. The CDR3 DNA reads TGTGCCAGCAGCTTAGGAACGACTGAAGCTTTCTTT. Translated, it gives CASSLGTTEAFF. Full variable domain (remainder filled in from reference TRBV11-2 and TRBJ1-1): EAGVAQSPRYKIIEKRQSVAFWCNPISGHATLYWYQQILGQGPKLLIQFQNNGVVDDSQLPKDRFSAERLKGVDSTLKIQPAKLEDSAVYLCASSLGTTEAFFGQGTRLTVV.